Described below is a single TCR beta chain sequence and its context. Its antigen is not known. The length of the CDR3 is 15 residues. Germline V gene data show CDR1 as SGHVS and CDR2 as FNYEAQ. Libraries of TRB cDNA were made by 5' RACE and carried UMIs. After re-calling the 5' RACE reads, TCRdb lists one entry per CDR3 protein, DNA absent. This sample contains about 84,000 distinct CDR3 sequences. The sample comes from a study of CXCR3-negative and CXCR3-positive naive CD8 T cells. Whole-study findings and limits: The TRB CDR3s that CXCR3-positive naive cells carried were more hydrophobic than those of CXCR3-negative naive cells. Both naive subsets carried similar amounts of surface CD5, so TCR strength was inferred from TRB CDR3 properties. Memory, not naive, CXCR3-negative and CXCR3-positive cells differed in TRBV-TRBJ usage. Comparably high diversity was seen in both naive subsets, and much lower diversity in memory CD8+ cells. Partial loss of CXCR3 expression followed cryopreservation; most assays used fresh PBMCs.

This rearrangement joins TRBV7-6 to TRBJ2-2; TCRdb proposes TRBD1, but this gene call is untestable without DNA. The sequence came from a human donor in good health. Some clones in this sample may be carry-over from other donors' samples. Sequencing input: naive CXCR3+ CD8+ T cells from blood. As to subset: CD45RO-CCR7+CD27+CD95- naive CD8+ T cells expressing CXCR3 (TNR3+). The CDR3 reads CASSTDRGATGELFF.